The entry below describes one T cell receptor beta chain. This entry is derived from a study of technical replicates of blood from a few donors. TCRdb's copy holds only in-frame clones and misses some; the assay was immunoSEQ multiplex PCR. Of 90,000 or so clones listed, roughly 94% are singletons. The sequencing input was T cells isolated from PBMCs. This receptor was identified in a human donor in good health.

The CDR3 loop is CASSLQGISYNEQFF. In DNA, the CDR3 is TGTGCCAGCAGCCTACAGGGGATTTCCTACAATGAGCAGTTCTTC. The chain joins TRBV2 to TRBJ2-1; 7 bases align to TRBD1. The CDR3 covers 15 residues. Germline CDR1 and CDR2: SNHLY and FYNNEI. The J segment lost 1 base and the V segment lost 6 bases, leaving 6 bases of the junction unmatched.